A selection of T cell receptor beta chains follows, all from one sample in a study of T-cell memory formation after mild COVID-19. In TCRdb, the 5' RACE reads were re-called with MiXCR into one record per CDR3 protein. The sample contains about 140,000 distinct CDR3 sequences, roughly 15% of which appear only once. Input material: PBMCs or a T cell subset sorted from them (not recorded which). These receptors originate from an adult woman who had mild COVID-19 (a few samples of this study predate the infection). Cell type and time point are not known. The conserved cysteine and the conserved F or W are not part of the CDR3 here.

V gene	CDR3 protein
TRBV24-1	ATSDGGLGSYEQY
TRBV7-9	ASSLVGQGILGSTEAF
TRBV18	ASSLLQRTSGRTDTQY
TRBV9	ASSVGRNSYEQY
TRBV12-3/TRBV12-4	ASSASGYSNQPQH
TRBV6-5	ASSYDPGGSPGNTIY
TRBV7-9	ASSLGSVTGISNTGELF
TRBV6-8	ASSYPKKRVNQPQH
TRBV18	ASSADSPPGKYLNTEAF
TRBV15	ATSRDSAQY
TRBV7-9	ASRPRDRLTGEQY
TRBV20-1	SARDPRTGAFEAF
TRBV5-4	ASSLTGMNTEAF
TRBV24-1	ATSDGRF
TRBV5-1	ASSLVGRVDEQY
TRBV18	ASTQGSLNEKLF
TRBV6-1	ASTLQPLSYNSPLH
TRBV12-3/TRBV12-4	ASSSGTSNYGYT
TRBV5-1	ASSPGTRAGEQY
TRBV5-1	ASSFVGSEQY
TRBV29-1	SVGVGANHVNEQF
TRBV12-3/TRBV12-4	ASTWSSTDTQY
TRBV11-2	ASSLEAGMQETQY
TRBV30	AWSPRVNTEAF